These 27 T cell receptor beta chains share one sample of origin, sequenced in a study of CD8+ T cells in alopecia areata. Described treatment: oral pan-JAK inhibitor, 5-10 mg twice daily. Extracted RNA was reverse transcribed, and the resulting cDNA served as sequencing template. Profiling relied on immunoSEQ multiplex PCR, and the TCRdb table lists in-frame clones only, not all of them. The data show about 220,000 clones, around three fifths seen once. The sample in question was CD4+ T cells sorted from blood, obtained at week 4, from a patient treated with tofacitinib. The source of these receptors is a human donor with alopecia areata.

J is TRBJ2-1 and V is TRBV11-2; D uncertain. The CDR3 spans 12 residues. The germline CDR1 and CDR2 sequences are SGHAT and FQNNGV. The V gene lost 5 bases and the J gene lost 8 bases, with 10 bases spanning the gap. The CDR3 DNA follows: TGTGCCAGCAGCGCCGTAGTAGATGAGCAGTTCTTC. Amino acids: CASSAVVDEQFF.

V gene TRBV5-6 combines with J gene TRBJ1-6; D call uncertain. In germline, CDR1 is SGHDT, CDR2 YYEEEE. The CDR3 extends over 14 amino acids. Trimming shortened V by 0 bases and J by 10 bases, and 11 bases separated the two germline ends. In DNA, the CDR3 is TGTGCCAGCAGCTTGGGGAGAGGAAAATCACCCCTCCACTTT. It specifies CASSLGRGKSPLHF.

This chain links TRBV29-1 with TRBJ2-5, with a weak D call TRBD2 (5 bases). With 5 bases removed from V and 5 bases from J, the gap between germline ends came to 15 bases. Germline CDR1 reads SQVTM; CDR2 reads ANQGSEA. The CDR3 has 13 residues. CDR3 nucleotides: TGCAGCGTTCGGGGTCTTTTCGGGGAGACCCAGTACTTC. This codes for CSVRGLFGETQYF.

As for this clone: Its ends do not fully match the called genes, so a read error is possible. CDR3 in DNA: TGTGCCAGCAGTCAGATAGACCCACGTCGGGGGCTCTTC. This gives the protein CASSQIDPRRGLF. This sequence joins TRBV7-2 and TRBJ2-1; D tentatively fits TRBD1 or TRBD2 (6 bases each). The germline V gene has CDR1 SGHTA and CDR2 FQGNSA. CDR3 length equals 13 residues.

The V call is TRBV29-1, the J call TRBJ2-1; D may be TRBD2 (5 bases). The CDR3 runs 14 residues. V lost 3 bases and J lost 4, with 13 bases in between. Germline V lookup: CDR1 SQVTM, CDR2 ANQGSEA. The CDR3 DNA sequence: TGCAGCGTTGAGGCGGGCATCATGTACAATGAGCAGTTCTTC. It specifies CSVEAGIMYNEQFF.

The chain links TRBV5-1 to TRBJ2-3; D possibly corresponds to TRBD2 (10 bases). Germline loops: CDR1 SGHRS, CDR2 YFSETQ. Trimming left V 4 bases short and J 1 base short, with 25 bases between. This CDR3 is built from 19 residues. CDR3 DNA sequence: TGCGCCAGCAGCCCTCACAACAGGGGGCTAGCGGGGGGCACAGATACGCAGTATTTT. Encoded protein: CASSPHNRGLAGGTDTQYF.

To note about this clone: In the same sample, other DNA sequences code for this CDR3. The chain uses TRBV5-1 and TRBJ2-7; D gene ambiguous. Germline V gives CDR1 SGHRS, CDR2 YFSETQ. Between the trimmed V and J ends, which lost 4 bases and 7 bases, there was a span of 12 bases. This CDR3 spans 12 amino acids. CDR3 protein: CASSLGLGEQYF. DNA for the CDR3: TGCGCCAGCAGCCTGGGTTTGGGAGAGCAGTACTTC.

V and J are TRBV7-2 and TRBJ2-3, with 8 bases lining up with TRBD2. CDR1 and CDR2 (germline): SGHTA, FQGNSA. The CDR3 totals 15 residues. The ends lost 1 base at V and 1 base at J; junction bases unmatched: 1. The CDR3 DNA sequence: TGTGCCAGCAGCTTAGGCGGGGGGCGCACAGATACGCAGTATTTT. As protein: CASSLGGGRTDTQYF.

The CDR3 spells CASSDEGQLLKVTGELFF. Here the CDR3 DNA reads TGTGCCAGCAGTGATGAGGGACAGCTCTTGAAGGTCACCGGGGAGCTGTTTTTT. The chain recombines TRBV2 with TRBJ2-2; 7 nucleotides match TRBD1. The V gene end was trimmed by 3 bases and the J gene end by 4 bases; junction bases not matched to a gene: 14. Germline CDR1 and CDR2: SNHLY and FYNNEI. The CDR3 runs 18 residues.

The gene calls are TRBV7-2 and TRBJ1-6; the match to TRBD1 covers 7 bases. This CDR3 comprises 15 residues. The germline V gene encodes CDR1 SGHTA and CDR2 FQGNSA. V was pared by 2 bases and J by 7 bases, with 5 bases of the junction left unmatched. CDR3 sequence (DNA): TGTGCCAGCAGCTTACTACAGGGGTCAAATTCACCCCTCCACTTT. Translating it yields CASSLLQGSNSPLHF.

Here the CDR3 reads CASSLGQLAGYTF. The DNA of the CDR3 is TGCGCCAGCAGCTTAGGACAGCTGGCCGGCTACACCTTC. The V call is TRBV5-1, the J call TRBJ1-2, with D possibly being TRBD1 (6 bases). Trimming pared 2 bases from V and 8 bases from J, leaving 13 bases between. The CDR3 totals 13 residues. Germline V gene sequence: CDR1 SGHRS, CDR2 YFSETQ.

The chain is built from TRBV30 and TRBJ2-7, with a tentative D call TRBD2 (5 bases). V lost 5 bases, J lost 6 bases, and 14 bases lay in between. CDR3 length: 12 residues. Germline V lookup: CDR1 GTSNPN, CDR2 SVGIG (reference sequence). In DNA, the CDR3 is TGTGCCTGGCGTCTGTCGGGGTCCGAGCAGTACTTC. Protein: CAWRLSGSEQYF.

V is TRBV7-2 and J is TRBJ1-6, with D perhaps TRBD1 (5 bases). Per germline, CDR1 SGHTA and CDR2 FQGNSA. The CDR3 is made up of 13 amino acids. V lost 5 bases, J lost 7 bases, and 9 bases lay in between. CDR3 loop: CASSARQNSPLHF. CDR3 coding DNA: TGTGCCAGCAGCGCACGACAGAATTCACCCCTCCACTTT. Full variable domain (rest looked up from reference TRBV7-2 and TRBJ1-6): GAGVSQSPSNKVTEKGKDVELRCDPISGHTALYWYRQSLGQGLEFLIYFQGNSAPDKSGLPSDRFSAERTGGSVSTLTIQRTQQEDSAVYLCASSARQNSPLHFGNGTRLTVT.

The chain employs TRBV30 and TRBJ2-2; D is unclear. Germline V lookup: CDR1 GTSNPN, CDR2 SVGIG (reference sequence). The CDR3 loop spans 18 amino acids. Trimming took 1 base from V and 0 from J, leaving 18 bases between them. In nucleotides, the CDR3 is TGTGCCTGGAGTGATTGGGCCAAGAAAAAATCGAACACCGGGGAGCTGTTTTTT. It codes for CAWSDWAKKKSNTGELFF.

This clone was observed a few times. V gene TRBV28 combines with J gene TRBJ2-2; D not resolved. Germline V gene data show CDR1 as MDHEN and CDR2 as SYDVKM. The CDR3 has 13 residues. Trimming took off 8 bases at V and 1 base at J, with 8 bases between the two ends. The CDR3 DNA sequence: TGTGCCAGCTGGCAGCGGAACACCGGGGAGCTGTTTTTT. It translates to CASWQRNTGELFF.

The chain carries TRBV5-1 and TRBJ1-5; a weak D match, TRBD1 (5 bases). This CDR3 has 15 amino acids. V dropped 0 bases and J dropped 4 bases, with 11 bases sitting between them. CDR1 is SGHRS, CDR2 YFSETQ, per germline. CDR3 protein: CASSLAGALNQPQHF. CDR3 in DNA: TGCGCCAGCAGCTTGGCCGGGGCCCTTAATCAGCCCCAGCATTTT.

V usage is TRBV7-2 and J usage is TRBJ2-7; 7 bases agree with TRBD1. The CDR3 extends over 13 amino acids. Germline V gives CDR1 SGHTA, CDR2 FQGNSA. Trimming took 4 bases from V and 6 from J; bases not matched to a gene: 6. This chain's CDR3 is CASSSGQVVEQYF. CDR3 in DNA: TGTGCCAGCAGCTCCGGACAGGTCGTCGAGCAGTACTTC.

The chain joins TRBV29-1 to TRBJ1-2; 7 bases agree with TRBD1. Trimming cost V 2 bases and J 6 bases; bases outside gene matches: 12. Looked up from germline, CDR1 is SQVTM and CDR2 is ANQGSEA. CDR3 length: 15 amino acids. The CDR3: CSVELSQTGRNGYTF. CDR3 DNA: TGCAGCGTTGAACTTTCCCAGACAGGGCGAAATGGCTACACCTTC.

The V gene is TRBV2, the J gene TRBJ2-5, with D possibly TRBD2 on 6 matching bases. V was cut by 4 bases and J by 2 bases, with 8 bases left in between. Germline CDR1 and CDR2: SNHLY and FYNNEI. The CDR3 runs to 13 residues. CDR3 sequence (DNA): TGTGCCAGCAGTGGGGAGGTTCAAGAGACCCAGTACTTC. It specifies CASSGEVQETQYF.

The chain recombines TRBV29-1 with TRBJ2-3; D is uncertain. The CDR3 is 11 residues long. V was pared by 5 bases and J by 4 bases, with 7 bases between. Germline CDR1 reads SQVTM; CDR2 reads ANQGSEA. CDR3 sequence: CSVRRPDTQYF. As DNA, the CDR3 is TGCAGCGTTCGTAGGCCAGATACGCAGTATTTT.

This chain connects TRBV30 to TRBJ1-2; D call uncertain. The CDR3 runs 14 residues. V was pared by 4 bases and J by 7 bases, with 19 bases between. Germline V gene data show CDR1 as GTSNPN and CDR2 as SVGIG (reference sequence). The CDR3 protein is CAWNPLKLSGGYTF. In nucleotides, the CDR3 is TGTGCCTGGAATCCCCTTAAATTGTCGGGTGGCTACACCTTC.

Only a few counts were recorded for this clone. This chain links TRBV29-1 with TRBJ2-1, with TRBD1 matching 11 bases. The CDR3 spans 14 residues. V was clipped by 7 bases and J by 6 bases; unmatched bases: 8. From germline, CDR1 is SQVTM and CDR2 ANQGSEA. The CDR3 bases are TGCAGCGCCGCTTCCGGGACAGGGGGCAATGAGCAGTTCTTC. Protein: CSAASGTGGNEQFF.

The rearrangement links TRBV4-3 to TRBJ1-2; D perhaps matches TRBD1 (5 bases). Germline V gene lookup returns CDR1 LGHNA and CDR2 YSLEER. The germline V and J ends were trimmed by 0 bases and 1 base, with 6 bases remaining between them. This CDR3 contains 14 residues. The CDR3 spells CASSQDQGNYGYTF. For the CDR3, the DNA is TGCGCCAGCAGCCAAGATCAGGGTAACTATGGCTACACCTTC.

The rearrangement joins TRBV25-1 to TRBJ2-7; D perhaps matches TRBD1 (6 bases). Trimming took 1 base from V and 2 from J, leaving 12 bases between them. The CDR3 covers 15 residues. CDR1 and CDR2 from the germline V gene are MGHDK and SYGVNS. The CDR3 DNA reads as TGTGCCAGCAGTGAATTTGGGACAACAACCTACGAGCAGTACTTC. Amino acid sequence: CASSEFGTTTYEQYF.

The chain employs TRBV18 and TRBJ2-5; D is ambiguous. Germline CDR1 and CDR2: KGHSH and LQKENI. The CDR3 runs to 14 residues. The V gene lost 0 bases and the J gene lost 5 bases, with 10 bases spanning the gap. In nucleotides, the CDR3 is TGTGCCAGCTCACCACCGACTCCTGGGGAGACCCAGTACTTC. Protein sequence: CASSPPTPGETQYF.

There are a few counts of this clone. The chain carries TRBV4-1 and TRBJ2-7; D is perhaps TRBD2 (5 bases). Germline assignment: CDR1 MGHRA and CDR2 YSYEKL. The CDR3 is 14 amino acids. Trimming took off 3 bases at V and 3 bases at J, with 12 bases between the two ends. The CDR3 DNA reads TGCGCCAGCAGCCAGGGCTTACGGGGCTACGAGCAGTACTTC. It yields the protein CASSQGLRGYEQYF.

The chain is built from TRBV2 and TRBJ1-6; D is ambiguous. V dropped 5 bases and J dropped 0 bases, with 11 bases sitting between them. This CDR3 has 16 residues. Germline CDR1 reads SNHLY; CDR2 reads FYNNEI. The CDR3 region has the DNA TGTGCCAGCAGTAGTGACGGAAGCTCCTATAATTCACCCCTCCACTTT. Its translation: CASSSDGSSYNSPLHF.